A selection of T cell receptor beta chains follows, all from one sample in a study of T cell responses to AZD1222 COVID-19 vaccine. Some clones are missing from TCRdb's copy, which holds only in-frame ones; the method was immunoSEQ multiplex PCR. This table holds roughly 100,000 clones, roughly 87% found once. The material was peripheral blood, obtained 28 days after the second AZD1222 dose. The receptor source for this set is an adult who received the AZD1222 COVID-19 vaccine. The CDR3 runs from the conserved cysteine through the conserved F or W. D genes are given only for firm matches. Where a row states a size, it is once, few, many or the class of an expanded clone; other rows omit it.

J,size,D,V,CDR3,DNA
TRBJ1-2,-,TRBD1,TRBV30,CAWSVGQGGGYTF,TGTGCCTGGAGTGTGGGGCAGGGGGGTGGCTACACCTTC
TRBJ1-1,-,-,TRBV4-3,CASSQDDLTQLAFF,TGCGCCAGCAGCCAAGACGACCTGACCCAGTTGGCTTTCTTT
TRBJ1-1,-,TRBD1,TRBV3-1/TRBV3-2,CASSQGQGDTEAFF,TGTGCCAGCAGCCAAGGACAGGGCGACACTGAAGCTTTCTTT
TRBJ1-5,-,TRBD1,TRBV7-9,CASSLWGTGSNQPQHF,TGTGCCAGCAGCTTATGGGGGACAGGTTCCAATCAGCCCCAGCATTTT
TRBJ1-5,-,-,TRBV7-8,CASSPGNSNQPQHF,TGTGCCAGCAGCCCCGGGAATAGCAATCAGCCCCAGCATTTT
TRBJ2-7,once,-,TRBV6-2/TRBV6-3,CASSSVSYEQYF,TGTGCCAGCAGTTCCGTCTCCTACGAGCAGTACTTC
TRBJ1-5,-,-,TRBV10-1,CASSQPQHF,TGCGCCAGCAGTCAGCCCCAGCATTTT
TRBJ2-1,-,-,TRBV30,CAWSRDGSLEQFF,TGTGCCTGGAGTAGGGACGGGTCCCTTGAGCAGTTCTTC
TRBJ1-1,-,-,TRBV27,CASSFKNVGGCIF,TGTGCCAGCAGTTTTAAAAATGTAGGGGGGTGCATCTTT
TRBJ2-1,-,TRBD1,TRBV7-2,CASSTQGVDEQFF,TGTGCCAGCAGCACACAGGGGGTGGACGAGCAGTTCTTC
TRBJ2-7,-,-,TRBV18,CASSPGEYEQYF,TGTGCCAGCTCACCGGGAGAATACGAGCAGTACTTC
TRBJ2-2,-,-,TRBV5-1,CASSLGAGDTGELFF,TGCGCCAGCAGCTTGGGTGCCGGTGACACCGGGGAGCTGTTTTTT
TRBJ2-7,-,TRBD1,TRBV5-4,CASSLGGQTYEQYF,TGTGCCAGCAGCTTGGGGGGACAGACCTACGAGCAGTACTTC
TRBJ1-5,-,TRBD1,TRBV30,CAWSERWGLTGGEGQPQHF,TGTGCCTGGAGTGAGAGATGGGGTTTGACAGGGGGCGAGGGACAGCCCCAGCATTTT
TRBJ2-7,-,-,TRBV6-5,CASGRIGAEQYF,TGTGCCAGCGGGAGAATCGGCGCCGAGCAGTACTTC
TRBJ1-6,-,TRBD1,TRBV7-9,CASSFGGGGQGPDSPLHF,TGTGCCAGCAGCTTCGGCGGGGGAGGACAGGGTCCTGATTCACCCCTCCACTTT
TRBJ1-1,-,-,TRBV27,CASSSGRGALEAFF,TGTGCCAGCAGTTCTGGTCGGGGGGCTCTTGAGGCTTTCTTT
TRBJ2-3,-,-,TRBV27,CASSLIRTDTQYF,TGTGCCAGCAGTTTAATTAGGACAGATACGCAGTATTTT
TRBJ1-5,-,TRBD1,TRBV19,CATAGTGGFSNQPQHF,TGTGCCACCGCCGGGACAGGGGGCTTTAGCAATCAGCCCCAGCATTTT
TRBJ1-2,-,-,TRBV30,CAWSEGYGYGYTF,TGTGCCTGGAGTGAGGGGTACGGCTATGGCTACACCTTC
TRBJ2-7,-,TRBD1,TRBV30,CAWSLETGPYEQYF,TGTGCCTGGAGTTTGGAGACAGGGCCCTACGAGCAGTACTTC
TRBJ1-4,few,-,TRBV7-2,CASSLRTGTRGEKLFF,TGTGCCAGCAGCTTAAGGACCGGGACCCGTGGTGAAAAACTGTTTTTT
TRBJ2-7,-,-,TRBV10-3,CAISGTYGDEQYF,TGTGCCATCTCAGGAACCTACGGGGACGAGCAGTACTTC
TRBJ2-2,-,-,TRBV12-3/TRBV12-4,CASSLVRSGELFF,TGTGCCAGCAGTTTAGTCCGCTCCGGGGAGCTGTTTTTT
TRBJ1-2,-,-,TRBV7-2,CASSLHDGYTF,TGTGCCAGCAGCTTACATGATGGCTACACCTTC
TRBJ2-4,-,-,TRBV3-1/TRBV3-2,CASSQGGAGLGDIQYF,TGTGCCAGCAGCCAAGGGGGGGCAGGCCTCGGGGACATTCAGTACTTC
TRBJ1-2,once,-,TRBV29-1,CSVDNGINYGYTF,TGCAGCGTTGACAACGGGATTAACTATGGCTACACCTTC
TRBJ2-7,-,-,TRBV11-2,CASTPRGFEQYF,TGTGCCAGCACCCCCAGGGGATTCGAGCAGTACTTC
TRBJ2-1,few,TRBD2,TRBV7-3,CASSLEGTSGRNEQFF,TGTGCCAGCAGCTTAGAGGGGACTAGCGGGAGGAATGAGCAGTTCTTC
TRBJ1-3,-,-,TRBV7-9,CASSLGGNTIYF,TGTGCCAGCAGCTTAGGGGGAAACACCATATATTTT
TRBJ1-4,-,-,TRBV28,CASSTGFTNEKLFF,TGTGCCAGCAGTACAGGGTTTACTAATGAAAAACTGTTTTTT
TRBJ2-5,-,-,TRBV7-2,CASSFNPVETGQETQYF,TGTGCCAGCAGCTTCAACCCGGTCGAAACTGGACAAGAGACCCAGTACTTC
TRBJ2-7,few,TRBD2,TRBV4-1,CASSLRLAGASSYEQYF,TGCGCCAGCAGCCTCAGACTAGCGGGAGCGAGCTCCTACGAGCAGTACTTC
TRBJ2-2,-,-,TRBV10-2,CASSESPGNTGELFF,TGCGCCAGCAGTGAAAGCCCAGGAAACACCGGGGAGCTGTTTTTT
TRBJ1-5,-,-,TRBV6-2/TRBV6-3,CASSYSLPQPQHF,TGTGCCAGCAGTTACTCGTTGCCTCAGCCCCAGCATTTT
TRBJ2-1,-,TRBD2,TRBV7-9,CASSLESGTYNEQFF,TGTGCCAGCAGCTTAGAGAGCGGGACGTACAATGAGCAGTTCTTC
TRBJ1-4,-,-,TRBV7-9,CASSLVSSTPPTNEKLFF,TGTGCCAGCAGCTTAGTCAGCTCCACCCCGCCAACTAATGAAAAACTGTTTTTT
TRBJ2-7,-,TRBD2,TRBV15,CATRRLAGYYEQYF,TGTGCCACCAGGCGACTAGCGGGATACTACGAGCAGTACTTC
TRBJ1-4,-,TRBD1,TRBV9,CASSVGQGALNEKLFF,TGTGCCAGCAGCGTGGGACAGGGGGCTCTAAATGAAAAACTGTTTTTT
TRBJ1-4,-,TRBD1,TRBV7-9,CASSRGTGNEKLFF,TGTGCCAGCAGCCGGGGGACAGGCAATGAAAAACTGTTTTTT
TRBJ2-1,-,TRBD2,TRBV15,CATSLRTGGAEQFF,TGTGCCACCAGCCTCCGAACGGGAGGTGCTGAGCAGTTCTTC
TRBJ1-5,-,-,TRBV27,CARRTVSSQPQHF,TGTGCCCGGCGGACAGTTTCTTCCCAGCCCCAGCATTTT
TRBJ2-7,once,TRBD2,TRBV11-2,CASSSGGAYEQYF,TGTGCCAGCAGCTCGGGGGGAGCCTACGAGCAGTACTTC
TRBJ2-7,-,-,TRBV10-3,CAIGPGTYEQYF,TGTGCCATCGGGCCCGGAACCTACGAGCAGTACTTC
TRBJ1-2,-,TRBD1,TRBV27,CASMQGGGYGYTF,TGTGCCAGCATGCAGGGGGGAGGCTATGGCTACACCTTC
TRBJ2-7,-,-,TRBV28,CASSRTIPYEQYF,TGTGCCAGCAGTAGGACTATTCCCTACGAGCAGTACTTC
TRBJ1-1,-,-,TRBV2,CASSEEGAGEGTEAFF,TGTGCCAGCAGTGAAGAAGGGGCAGGGGAGGGCACTGAAGCTTTCTTT
TRBJ1-2,-,TRBD1,TRBV15,CATSRQGDYGYTF,TGTGCCACCAGTCGACAGGGGGATTACGGCTACACCTTC
TRBJ1-5,-,-,TRBV18,CASSPQYSQPQHF,TGTGCCAGCTCACCCCAGTATAGTCAGCCCCAGCATTTT
TRBJ2-1,-,-,TRBV18,CASSPPATIGEQFF,TGTGCCAGCTCACCCCCGGCGACGATCGGTGAGCAGTTCTTC
TRBJ2-7,-,-,TRBV6-5,CASSPRDWEMNEQYF,TGTGCCAGCAGTCCCAGAGACTGGGAGATGAACGAGCAGTACTTC
TRBJ1-1,-,-,TRBV20-1,CSAIPYTEAFF,TGCAGTGCTATCCCGTACACTGAAGCTTTCTTT
TRBJ1-1,-,-,TRBV28,CASSSAEEKNTEAFF,TGTGCCAGCAGTTCAGCCGAGGAAAAAAACACTGAAGCTTTCTTT
TRBJ1-5,-,-,TRBV4-2,CASSQDPGGGGDQPQHF,TGTGCCAGCAGCCAAGATCCAGGTGGGGGCGGGGATCAGCCCCAGCATTTT
TRBJ2-7,-,TRBD2,TRBV6-6,CASSSGTSGEQYF,TGTGCCAGCAGTTCCGGGACTAGCGGCGAGCAGTACTTC
TRBJ2-7,-,-,TRBV18,CASSPPYRGEQYF,TGTGCCAGCTCACCACCGTACCGGGGTGAGCAGTACTTC
TRBJ1-5,-,-,TRBV28,CASSFRDMRGNQPQHF,TGTGCCAGCAGTTTCCGGGACATGAGGGGCAATCAGCCCCAGCATTTT
TRBJ2-2,-,-,TRBV10-2,CASSGGGTPYTGELFF,TGCGCCAGCAGTGGGGGCGGGACACCTTACACCGGGGAGCTGTTTTTT
TRBJ2-7,-,-,TRBV30,CACLLVRGPLSIYEQYF,TGTGCCTGCCTCCTTGTACGGGGTCCCCTGTCAATCTACGAGCAGTACTTC
TRBJ1-2,-,-,TRBV3-1/TRBV3-2,CASSPQTGIGGYTF,TGTGCCAGCAGCCCCCAAACAGGGATCGGCGGCTACACCTTC